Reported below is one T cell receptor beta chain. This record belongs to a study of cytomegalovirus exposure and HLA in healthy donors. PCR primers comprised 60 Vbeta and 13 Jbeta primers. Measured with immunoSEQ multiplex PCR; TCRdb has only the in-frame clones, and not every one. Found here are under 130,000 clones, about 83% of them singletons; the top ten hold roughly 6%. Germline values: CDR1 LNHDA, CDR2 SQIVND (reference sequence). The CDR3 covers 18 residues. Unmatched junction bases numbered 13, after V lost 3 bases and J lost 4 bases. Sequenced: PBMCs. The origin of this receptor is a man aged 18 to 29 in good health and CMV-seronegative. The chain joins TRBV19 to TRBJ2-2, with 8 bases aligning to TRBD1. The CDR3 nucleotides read TGTGCCAGTAGTATGAGAGGTACGGTCAGGGGGCGCACCGGGGAGCTGTTTTTT. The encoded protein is CASSMRGTVRGRTGELFF.